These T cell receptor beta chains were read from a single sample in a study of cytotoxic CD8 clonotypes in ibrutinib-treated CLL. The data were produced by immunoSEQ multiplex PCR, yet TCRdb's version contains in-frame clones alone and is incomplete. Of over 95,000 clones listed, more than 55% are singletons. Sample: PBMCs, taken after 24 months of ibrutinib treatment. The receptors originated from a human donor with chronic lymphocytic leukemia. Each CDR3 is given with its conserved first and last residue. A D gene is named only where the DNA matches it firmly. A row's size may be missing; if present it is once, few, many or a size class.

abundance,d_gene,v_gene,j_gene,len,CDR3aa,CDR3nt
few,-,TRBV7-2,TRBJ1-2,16,CASSLYSTRGNYGYTF,TGTGCCAGCAGCTTATACTCGACAAGGGGAAACTATGGCTACACCTTC
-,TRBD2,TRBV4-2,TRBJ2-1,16,CASSQEGGGAFREQFF,TGTGCCAGCAGCCAAGAGGGCGGGGGGGCCTTCCGGGAGCAGTTCTTC
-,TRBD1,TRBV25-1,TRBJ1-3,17,CASSAPPGTGSGNTIYF,TGTGCCAGCAGTGCCCCCCCCGGGACAGGGTCTGGAAACACCATATATTTT
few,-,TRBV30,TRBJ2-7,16,CAWSVRYSGTAGEQYF,TGTGCCTGGAGTGTCCGTTATTCCGGGACAGCGGGCGAGCAGTACTTC
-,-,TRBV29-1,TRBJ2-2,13,CSVRQTNTGELFF,TGCAGCGTTCGGCAGACGAACACCGGGGAGCTGTTTTTT
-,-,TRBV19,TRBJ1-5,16,CASSIESGFGNQPQHF,TGTGCCAGTAGTATAGAGTCAGGGTTCGGCAATCAGCCCCAGCATTTT
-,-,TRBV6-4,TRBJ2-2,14,CASRRQMNTGELFF,TGTGCCAGCAGAAGACAGATGAACACCGGGGAGCTGTTTTTT
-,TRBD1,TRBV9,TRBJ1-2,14,CASSVAAGGYGYTF,TGTGCCAGCAGCGTAGCGGCAGGGGGATATGGCTACACCTTC
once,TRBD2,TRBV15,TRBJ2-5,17,CATSRFGTSGSQETQYF,TGTGCCACCAGCAGATTCGGGACTAGCGGGAGCCAAGAGACCCAGTACTTC
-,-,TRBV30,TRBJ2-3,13,CAWSAGSTDTQYF,TGTGCCTGGAGCGCCGGTTCCACAGATACGCAGTATTTT
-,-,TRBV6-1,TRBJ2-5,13,CASMVRLQETQYF,TGTGCCAGCATGGTGCGGCTCCAAGAGACCCAGTACTTC
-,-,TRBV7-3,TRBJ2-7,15,CASSLTGGNSYEQYF,TGTGCCAGCAGCTTAACAGGCGGGAACTCCTACGAGCAGTACTTC
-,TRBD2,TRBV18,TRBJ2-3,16,CASSPTAGVSTDTQYF,TGTGCCAGCTCACCAACAGCGGGGGTGAGCACAGATACGCAGTATTTT
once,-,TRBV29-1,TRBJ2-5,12,CSAHGPQETQYF,TGCAGCGCTCATGGTCCGCAAGAGACCCAGTACTTC
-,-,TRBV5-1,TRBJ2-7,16,CASSSGKTEQANEQYF,TGCGCCAGCAGCTCGGGGAAGACAGAACAGGCTAACGAGCAGTACTTC
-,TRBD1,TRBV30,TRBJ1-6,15,CAWSEGDRDNSPLHF,TGTGCCTGGAGTGAAGGTGACAGGGATAATTCACCCCTCCACTTT
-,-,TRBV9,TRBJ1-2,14,CASSAGRTDYGYTF,TGTGCCAGCAGCGCCGGGAGGACAGACTATGGCTACACCTTC
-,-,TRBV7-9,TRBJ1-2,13,CASSIGAGYGYTF,TGTGCCAGCAGTATAGGGGCAGGCTATGGCTACACCTTC
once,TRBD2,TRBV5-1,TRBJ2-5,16,CASSLAASGLRETQYF,TGCGCCAGCAGCTTGGCGGCTAGCGGACTCCGGGAGACCCAGTACTTC
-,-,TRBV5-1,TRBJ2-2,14,CASNPNANTGELFF,TGCGCCAGCAACCCAAACGCGAACACCGGGGAGCTGTTTTTT
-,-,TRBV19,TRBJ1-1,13,CASSIDRNGEAFF,TGTGCCAGTAGTATAGATCGCAACGGTGAAGCTTTCTTT
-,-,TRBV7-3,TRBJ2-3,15,CASSLTGVNTDTQYF,TGTGCCAGCAGCTTAACTGGGGTTAACACAGATACGCAGTATTTT
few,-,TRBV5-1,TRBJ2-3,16,CASSLTGTSPTDTQYF,TGCGCCAGCAGCTTGACCGGGACTTCACCCACAGATACGCAGTATTTT
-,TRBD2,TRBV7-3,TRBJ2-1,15,CASSPTSGPYNEQFF,TGTGCCAGCAGCCCCACTAGCGGGCCTTACAATGAGCAGTTCTTC
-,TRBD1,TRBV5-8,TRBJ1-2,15,CASRKDREANYGYTF,TGTGCCAGCAGAAAAGACAGGGAAGCTAACTATGGCTACACCTTC
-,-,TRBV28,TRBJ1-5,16,CASSLGGIQGRQPQHF,TGTGCCAGCAGTTTAGGGGGGATCCAGGGAAGGCAGCCCCAGCATTTT
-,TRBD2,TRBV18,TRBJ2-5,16,CASSARTSGTQETQYF,TGTGCCAGCTCAGCGCGGACTAGCGGTACTCAAGAGACCCAGTACTTC
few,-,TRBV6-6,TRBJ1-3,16,CASSYGTGGSGNTIYF,TGTGCCAGCAGTTACGGGACGGGGGGCTCTGGAAACACCATATATTTT
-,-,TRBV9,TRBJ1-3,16,CASSVGDSFRGNTIYF,TGTGCCAGCAGCGTAGGAGACAGTTTTCGTGGAAACACCATATATTTT
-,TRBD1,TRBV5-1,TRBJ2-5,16,CASSLVRTGEVETQYF,TGCGCCAGCAGCTTGGTCCGGACAGGGGAGGTAGAGACCCAGTACTTC
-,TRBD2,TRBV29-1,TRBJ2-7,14,CSVDKGIAGYEQYF,TGCAGCGTTGATAAAGGGATAGCGGGCTACGAGCAGTACTTC
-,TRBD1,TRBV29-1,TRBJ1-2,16,CSVPLPGQGAAYGYTF,TGCAGCGTTCCTTTACCGGGACAGGGGGCAGCCTATGGCTACACCTTC
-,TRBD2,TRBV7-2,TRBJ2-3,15,CASSLVAGAADTQYF,TGTGCCAGCAGCTTAGTAGCGGGGGCAGCAGATACGCAGTATTTT
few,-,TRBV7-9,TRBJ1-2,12,CASSFSQYGYTF,TGTGCCAGCAGCTTTAGTCAGTATGGCTACACCTTC
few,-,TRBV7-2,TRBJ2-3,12,CASSSGADTQYF,TGTGCCAGCAGCTCCGGAGCAGATACGCAGTATTTT
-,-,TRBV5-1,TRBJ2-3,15,CASSLVGRSTDTQYF,TGCGCCAGCAGCTTGGTGGGCAGAAGCACAGATACGCAGTATTTT
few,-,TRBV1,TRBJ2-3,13,CTSSQMIADTQYF,TGCACCAGCAGCCAAATGATCGCAGATACGCAGTATTTT
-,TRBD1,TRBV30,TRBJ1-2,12,CAWTGQSYGYTF,TGTGCCTGGACGGGACAGAGCTATGGCTACACCTTC
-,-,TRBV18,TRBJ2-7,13,CASSRVIGVEQYF,TGTGCCAGCTCCAGGGTAATAGGTGTCGAGCAGTACTTC
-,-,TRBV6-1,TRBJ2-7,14,CASTPKGVSYEQYF,TGTGCCAGCACCCCTAAGGGGGTATCCTACGAGCAGTACTTC
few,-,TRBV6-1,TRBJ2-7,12,CVTRSPSYEQYF,TGTGTCACGCGCTCCCCTTCCTACGAGCAGTACTTC
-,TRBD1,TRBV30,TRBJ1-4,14,CAWTGQGTNEKLFF,TGTGCCTGGACCGGACAGGGCACTAATGAAAAACTGTTTTTT